This T cell receptor (beta chain) was sequenced in a study of early stage breast cancer tumors. Produced via immunoSEQ multiplex PCR; TCRdb's table is partial and in-frame only. Among about 36,000 clones listed, 74% were seen once. From germline, CDR1 is LGHNA and CDR2 YNFKEQ. Trimming at V came to 0 bases and at J to 8 bases, leaving 7 bases not matched to a gene. The CDR3 contains 15 residues. The source is a person between 60 and 69 years old with breast cancer. V gene TRBV4-2 combines with J gene TRBJ2-7; 10 bases are shared with TRBD2. Sequenced material: blood. The chain's CDR3 is CASSQEGLAFSQQYF. As DNA, the CDR3 is TGTGCCAGCAGCCAAGAGGGACTAGCGTTCTCACAGCAGTACTTC.